This is a list of T cell receptor beta chains from one sample in a study of blood T cells in healthy people across ages. TCRdb analysed the 5' RACE reads with MiXCR anew, one entry per CDR3 protein. The table includes about 670,000 distinct CDR3 sequences, around 41% detected once. Sequenced input: blood. These receptor sequences come from an elderly man in good health. The CDR3 runs from the conserved cysteine through the conserved F or W. Fields, in order: D gene, J gene, V gene, clone size, CDR3 DNA, CDR3 protein. D genes are given only for firm matches. Expanded clones are given a class, and other clones once, few, many or no size at all.

d_call: TRBD1
j_call: TRBJ1-4
v_call: TRBV3-1
clone_size: -
cdr3_nt: TGTGCCAGCAGCCAAGAGGACAGGGGGCGTGAAAAACTGTTTTTT
cdr3_aa: CASSQEDRGREKLFF

d_call: -
j_call: TRBJ2-3
v_call: TRBV15
clone_size: -
cdr3_nt: TGTGCCACCAGCAGGGGACTGGCTGCCGGGGGAGATACGCAGTATTTT
cdr3_aa: CATSRGLAAGGDTQYF

d_call: TRBD2
j_call: TRBJ2-1
v_call: TRBV10-3
clone_size: -
cdr3_nt: TGTGCCATCGGGGGGGGGACCCAGTTCTTC
cdr3_aa: CAIGGGTQFF

d_call: -
j_call: TRBJ1-5
v_call: TRBV6-2/TRBV6-3
clone_size: -
cdr3_nt: TGTGCCAGCAGCCGGGGTAGGCATCAGCCCCAGCATTTT
cdr3_aa: CASSRGRHQPQHF

d_call: -
j_call: TRBJ1-4
v_call: TRBV20-1
clone_size: few
cdr3_nt: TGCAGTGCTAGTAGTGAGAGGGGTGAAAAACTGTTTTTT
cdr3_aa: CSASSERGEKLFF

d_call: TRBD1
j_call: TRBJ2-3
v_call: TRBV7-2
clone_size: many
cdr3_nt: TGTGCCAGCAGCCCCGACAGGGGTCGGAGCACAGATACGCAGTATTTT
cdr3_aa: CASSPDRGRSTDTQYF

d_call: TRBD1
j_call: TRBJ2-7
v_call: TRBV28
clone_size: -
cdr3_nt: TGTGCCAGCAGTCCCGGGACAGGGGCCTTGGCCGAGCAGTACTTC
cdr3_aa: CASSPGTGALAEQYF

d_call: -
j_call: TRBJ1-6
v_call: TRBV7-2
clone_size: few
cdr3_nt: TGTGCCAGCAGCCTTAATCCAAGGCTGAGTAATTCACCCCTCCACTTT
cdr3_aa: CASSLNPRLSNSPLHF

d_call: -
j_call: TRBJ1-6
v_call: TRBV6-2/TRBV6-3
clone_size: -
cdr3_nt: TGTGCCAGCGGAACCCGCTACAGGGCGGAGGCACCCCTCCACTTT
cdr3_aa: CASGTRYRAEAPLHF

d_call: TRBD1
j_call: TRBJ2-2
v_call: TRBV11-2
clone_size: -
cdr3_nt: TGTGCCAGCAGCAGAGGACAGGGTTCGAACACCGGGGAGCTGTTTTTT
cdr3_aa: CASSRGQGSNTGELFF

d_call: -
j_call: TRBJ2-5
v_call: TRBV4-3
clone_size: -
cdr3_nt: TGCGCCAGCAGCCAAGTTGCCGCGACGTCCTTTAGGGATGAGCAGTACTTC
cdr3_aa: CASSQVAATSFRDEQYF

d_call: TRBD2
j_call: TRBJ2-3
v_call: TRBV7-2
clone_size: -
cdr3_nt: TGTGCCAGCAGCTTAGGGGGAGGGGCAGTGACAGATACGCAGTATTTT
cdr3_aa: CASSLGGGAVTDTQYF

d_call: -
j_call: TRBJ2-5
v_call: TRBV15
clone_size: -
cdr3_nt: TGTGCCACCAGCAGACTTAGAGCGGGCGGCCAAGAGACCCAGTACTTC
cdr3_aa: CATSRLRAGGQETQYF

d_call: -
j_call: TRBJ1-1
v_call: TRBV4-3
clone_size: -
cdr3_nt: TGCGCCAGCAGCCAACGGACTAACACTGAAGCTTTCTTT
cdr3_aa: CASSQRTNTEAFF

d_call: -
j_call: TRBJ2-5
v_call: TRBV29-1
clone_size: many
cdr3_nt: TGCAGCGCCCAGGGCACCTTAGGGGAGACCCAGTACTTC
cdr3_aa: CSAQGTLGETQYF

d_call: TRBD2
j_call: TRBJ2-7
v_call: TRBV7-2
clone_size: -
cdr3_nt: TGTGCCAGCAGCTTAGGCCTAGCGGGGGCCCTCTACGAGCAGTACTTC
cdr3_aa: CASSLGLAGALYEQYF

d_call: -
j_call: TRBJ1-5
v_call: TRBV7-9
clone_size: once
cdr3_nt: TGTGCCAGCAGCCACGTCCCGATTAATCAGCCCCAGCATTTT
cdr3_aa: CASSHVPINQPQHF

d_call: -
j_call: TRBJ2-1
v_call: TRBV20-1
clone_size: -
cdr3_nt: TGCAGTGCTAGGCGGCTAGCCTCCTACAATGAGCAGTTCTTC
cdr3_aa: CSARRLASYNEQFF

d_call: TRBD2
j_call: TRBJ2-7
v_call: TRBV5-1
clone_size: -
cdr3_nt: TGCGCCAGCAGCTGGACTAGCGGGGGGACGAGCTCCTACGAGCAGTACTTC
cdr3_aa: CASSWTSGGTSSYEQYF

d_call: -
j_call: TRBJ2-1
v_call: TRBV20-1
clone_size: -
cdr3_nt: TGCAGTGCTAGAGTTCCGGGACACTTCAATGAGCAGTTCTTC
cdr3_aa: CSARVPGHFNEQFF

d_call: -
j_call: TRBJ2-1
v_call: TRBV11-3
clone_size: -
cdr3_nt: TGTGCCAGCAGCTACATGGGACGGGGAAACAATGAGCAGTTCTTC
cdr3_aa: CASSYMGRGNNEQFF

d_call: TRBD2
j_call: TRBJ2-7
v_call: TRBV19
clone_size: -
cdr3_nt: TGTGCCAATAGTTTCGGGGGGGCGGAGTACGAGCAGTACTTC
cdr3_aa: CANSFGGAEYEQYF

d_call: -
j_call: TRBJ2-5
v_call: TRBV5-6
clone_size: many
cdr3_nt: TGTGCCAGCAGCTTGGTACAGGGAATGGAGCAAGAGACCCAGTACTTC
cdr3_aa: CASSLVQGMEQETQYF

d_call: -
j_call: TRBJ2-1
v_call: TRBV2
clone_size: -
cdr3_nt: TGTGCCAGCAGTGACCTAGTGGTCCACCATGAGCAGTTCTTC
cdr3_aa: CASSDLVVHHEQFF

d_call: -
j_call: TRBJ2-5
v_call: TRBV5-1
clone_size: many
cdr3_nt: TGTGCCAGCAGCTTAACAGGGGAGACCCAGTACTTC
cdr3_aa: CASSLTGETQYF

d_call: -
j_call: TRBJ1-2
v_call: TRBV20-1
clone_size: -
cdr3_nt: TGCAGTGCTACCAGGGGCGGCTACACCTTC
cdr3_aa: CSATRGGYTF

d_call: -
j_call: TRBJ2-6
v_call: TRBV7-8
clone_size: few
cdr3_nt: TGTGCCAGCAGCTTTTGGGGGCCCGGGGCCAACGTCCTGACTTTC
cdr3_aa: CASSFWGPGANVLTF

d_call: -
j_call: TRBJ2-1
v_call: TRBV7-2
clone_size: -
cdr3_nt: TGTGCCAGCAGCTTAGCGATAGTGGGGAATGAGCAGTTCTTC
cdr3_aa: CASSLAIVGNEQFF

d_call: -
j_call: TRBJ2-3
v_call: TRBV6-2/TRBV6-3
clone_size: -
cdr3_nt: TGTGCCAGCAGTCGACGGATTCCCAGTAGAAGCACAGATACGCAGTATTTT
cdr3_aa: CASSRRIPSRSTDTQYF

d_call: -
j_call: TRBJ2-1
v_call: TRBV7-2
clone_size: few
cdr3_nt: TGTGCCAGCAAAAGGGAGCCTGAGAACAATGAGCAGTTCTTC
cdr3_aa: CASKREPENNEQFF

d_call: TRBD1
j_call: TRBJ1-4
v_call: TRBV6-4
clone_size: -
cdr3_nt: TGTGCCAGCAGTACCGGGACAGCCCCCTCTGTAAATGAAAAACTGTTTTTT
cdr3_aa: CASSTGTAPSVNEKLFF

d_call: -
j_call: TRBJ1-2
v_call: TRBV6-6
clone_size: -
cdr3_nt: TGTGCCAGCAGTTACGTAGGGGGCTATGGCTACACCTTC
cdr3_aa: CASSYVGGYGYTF

d_call: -
j_call: TRBJ2-6
v_call: TRBV5-5
clone_size: -
cdr3_nt: TGTGCCAGCAGCCTGACAGGTTCCTCTGGGGCCAACGTCCTGACTTTC
cdr3_aa: CASSLTGSSGANVLTF

d_call: TRBD2
j_call: TRBJ2-3
v_call: TRBV7-2
clone_size: few
cdr3_nt: TGTGCCAGCAGCCCAAGGGGCTCTAGCGGGCGAGATACGCAGTATTTT
cdr3_aa: CASSPRGSSGRDTQYF

d_call: -
j_call: TRBJ2-7
v_call: TRBV2
clone_size: -
cdr3_nt: TGTGCCAGCAGCGACATAGGGGCCTCCTACGAGCAGTACTTC
cdr3_aa: CASSDIGASYEQYF

d_call: TRBD2
j_call: TRBJ2-5
v_call: TRBV5-5
clone_size: many
cdr3_nt: TGTGCCAGCAGCTTCCCGGGGGGACGGGAGACCCAGTACTTC
cdr3_aa: CASSFPGGRETQYF

d_call: -
j_call: TRBJ1-6
v_call: TRBV28
clone_size: -
cdr3_nt: TGTGCCAGCAGATCCCAGGGTGACGGTATAAGACCCCTCCACTTT
cdr3_aa: CASRSQGDGIRPLHF

d_call: TRBD1
j_call: TRBJ2-7
v_call: TRBV15
clone_size: -
cdr3_nt: TGTGCCACCAGCAGAGACCGGGACAGGGGCTACGAGCAGTACTTC
cdr3_aa: CATSRDRDRGYEQYF

d_call: -
j_call: TRBJ2-7
v_call: TRBV7-2
clone_size: -
cdr3_nt: TGTGCCAGCAGCTTAAAAGCTAGTCAGTACTTC
cdr3_aa: CASSLKASQYF

d_call: -
j_call: TRBJ2-7
v_call: TRBV7-2
clone_size: few
cdr3_nt: TGTGCCAGCAGCCAGGACGGGGACTACGAGCAGTACTTC
cdr3_aa: CASSQDGDYEQYF

d_call: -
j_call: TRBJ2-1
v_call: TRBV6-2/TRBV6-3
clone_size: many
cdr3_nt: TGTGCCAGCACCAAGGAGGGTACTAAGCAGTTCTTC
cdr3_aa: CASTKEGTKQFF

d_call: TRBD1
j_call: TRBJ1-1
v_call: TRBV7-9
clone_size: -
cdr3_nt: TGTGCCAGCAGCAGACGACAGGGGGCCTCTGAAGCTTTCTTT
cdr3_aa: CASSRRQGASEAFF